This TCR beta chain was recorded in a study of T-cell memory formation after mild COVID-19. General study results and limits: The authors did not confirm SARS-CoV-2 specificity of second-wave clones peaking day 37. Clones that got smaller from day 15 to 85 had even CD4/CD8, while clones growing later tipped toward CD4+.

The CDR3 spans 13 residues. Germline values: CDR1 SGHTA, CDR2 FQGNSA. Trimming took 4 bases from V and 3 from J; bases not matched to a gene: 2. Using its own MiXCR run on the 5' RACE reads, TCRdb lists one record per CDR3 protein. The sample comprises approximately 65,000 distinct CDR3 sequences, 9.3% of which are singletons, and about 1% rests with the top ten. As for this clonotype: Its antigen is unidentified.

The TCR sequence derives from a man younger than 30 who had mild COVID-19 (a few samples of this study predate the infection). Cell type and time point are not known. The sequencing input was PBMCs or a T cell subset sorted from them (not recorded which). The chain uses TRBV7-2 and TRBJ2-5; 7 bases are shared with TRBD2. In DNA, the CDR3 is TGTGCCAGCAGCTGGACTAGAGAAGAGACCCAGTACTTC. Translation gives CASSWTREETQYF.